Listed here are 27 T cell receptor beta chains from one sample, sequenced in a study of blood T cell repertoires in COVID-19. Libraries were prepared by immunoSEQ multiplex PCR; TCRdb keeps only in-frame clonotypes and omits some of them. Of approximately 260,000 clones listed, about four fifths are singletons. Sample: peripheral blood. The receptors were gathered from a woman older than 75 with acute or convalescent COVID-19.

The rearrangement joins TRBV3-1 (or the pseudogene TRBV3-2) to TRBJ2-3; 10 nucleotides line up with TRBD2. Germline trimming cut 0 bases from V and 5 bases from J; bases unmatched to any gene: 11. CDR1 is LGHDT, CDR2 YNNKEL, per germline (reference sequence). The CDR3 is 18 amino acids. CDR3 DNA sequence: TGTGCCAGCAGCCAAGATAGGGCGTGGACTAGCGGTGAAGATACGCAGTATTTT. Amino acid sequence: CASSQDRAWTSGEDTQYF.

The chain recombines TRBV4-1 with TRBJ2-5; 12 nucleotides align to TRBD2. The ends lost 4 bases at V and 7 bases at J; junction bases unmatched: 10. The CDR3 length is 16 residues. Germline V gives CDR1 MGHRA, CDR2 YSYEKL. CDR3 region: CASSLNTQTSGGTQYF. The CDR3 nucleotides read TGCGCCAGCAGCCTAAATACACAGACTAGCGGGGGGACCCAGTACTTC.

The gene calls are TRBV11-1 and TRBJ2-5; TRBD2 is a possible D gene (6 bases). Germline V gene data show CDR1 as SGHAT and CDR2 as FQDESV (reference sequence). Trimming left V 0 bases short and J 3 bases short, with 14 bases between. The CDR3 totals 16 residues. The CDR3 DNA follows: TGTGCCAGCAGCTTAGCGCTCGTTAGCGGAGAAGAGACCCAGTACTTC. Translating gives CASSLALVSGEETQYF.

The J gene is TRBJ2-1, the V gene TRBV15; 8 bases line up with TRBD1. The V gene's germline CDR1 is LNHNV and CDR2 YYDKDF (reference sequence). The CDR3 consists of 14 residues. V gave up 0 bases and J gave up 10 bases; unmatched junction bases: 5. CDR3 sequence (DNA): TGTGCCACCAGCAGAGACAGGGGGCCTGTGGAGCAGTTCTTC. Protein: CATSRDRGPVEQFF.

Written as DNA, the CDR3 is TGTGCCACCAGCAGAGATCGTGCTAGCGGGCTCTACGAGCAGTACTTC. Amino acids: CATSRDRASGLYEQYF. The chain employs TRBV15 and TRBJ2-7; 8 bases fit TRBD2. CDR3 length equals 16 residues. The junction had 7 bases not matched to a gene; V was cut back by 0 bases and J by 3 bases. Germline-derived CDR1 and CDR2 are LNHNV and YYDKDF (reference sequence).

The rearrangement joins TRBV6-2 or TRBV6-3 to TRBJ2-7; possible D gene TRBD1, 5 bases. V was trimmed by 4 bases and J by 6 bases, leaving 19 bases between them. The CDR3 consists of 15 residues. CDR1 and CDR2 from the germline V gene are MNHEY and SVGEGT. In DNA, the CDR3 is TGTGCCAGCAGTTTAGGGGTCCTGGGTCTGGTCGAGCAGTACTTC. Amino acids: CASSLGVLGLVEQYF.

The V and J genes are TRBV19 and TRBJ1-5, with TRBD1 matching 12 bases. CDR3 length: 16 amino acids. Germline trimming cut 5 bases from V and 7 bases from J; bases unmatched to any gene: 9. The germline gives CDR1 LNHDA, CDR2 SQIVND (reference sequence). CDR3 DNA sequence: TGTGCCAGTAGTGGGACAGGGGGCGAGGGATCCCAGCCCCAGCATTTT. This codes for CASSGTGGEGSQPQHF.

Here the CDR3 DNA reads TGTGCCAGCAGTATCCAGGGAGGTGGCTCCTACGAGCAGTACTTC. Translated: CASSIQGGGSYEQYF. This rearrangement joins TRBV28 to TRBJ2-7; D possibly corresponds to TRBD2 (6 bases). CDR1 and CDR2 from the germline V gene are MDHEN and SYDVKM. V lost 5 bases and J 0 bases, leaving 14 bases between the germline ends. This CDR3 comprises 15 residues.

The chain has TRBV19 and TRBJ1-1; the match to TRBD1 covers 7 bases. This CDR3 spans 17 amino acids. Germline loops: CDR1 LNHDA, CDR2 SQIVND (reference sequence). After removal of 5 bases from V and 1 base from J, the junction contained 13 bases not matched to a gene. DNA for the CDR3: TGTGCCAGTAGTTTACAGGGGCAGAGGTTGGGGAACACTGAAGCTTTCTTT. Amino acids: CASSLQGQRLGNTEAFF.

This chain joins TRBV19 and TRBJ1-4; TRBD1 agrees at 7 bases. The trim removed 6 bases at V and 4 bases at J, leaving 8 bases unmatched. This CDR3 is built from 15 residues. Germline CDR1 and CDR2: LNHDA and SQIVND (reference sequence). The DNA for the CDR3 is TGTGCCAGTAGATCCTCCGGGACAGTTAATGAAAAACTGTTTTTT. This encodes CASRSSGTVNEKLFF.

V and J are TRBV25-1 and TRBJ1-2; perhaps TRBD1 as D (6 bases). The CDR3 length is 14 residues. The V end lost 2 bases, the J end lost 3 bases, and 10 bases lay between the germline ends. Germline assignment: CDR1 MGHDK and CDR2 SYGVNS. The CDR3: CASSEPNRDYGYTF. As DNA, the CDR3 is TGTGCCAGCAGTGAACCTAACAGGGACTATGGCTACACCTTC.

This clone was seen just once. V and J are TRBV6-4 and TRBJ1-1; 8 nucleotides agree with TRBD1. The CDR3 consists of 14 residues. The junction had 9 bases not matched to a gene; V was cut back by 7 bases and J by 5 bases. From germline, CDR1 is MRHNA and CDR2 SNTAGT. The CDR3: CASTLIRGQTEAFF. Here the CDR3 DNA reads TGTGCCAGCACCCTGATCAGGGGGCAAACTGAAGCTTTCTTT.

The V call is TRBV2, the J call TRBJ1-1; maybe TRBD1 (5 bases). V shed 7 bases and J shed 4 bases, with 22 bases lying between them. The CDR3 is made up of 16 amino acids. Germline lookup yields CDR1 SNHLY and CDR2 FYNNEI. CDR3 nucleotide sequence: TGTGCCAGCACCTTACCCAGGGCCGAGCGACCCACTGAAGCTTTCTTT. Translating gives CASTLPRAERPTEAFF.

The V gene is TRBV21-1, the J gene TRBJ1-1; TRBD1, as called in the table, went unchecked against the DNA. TRBV21-1 is termed a pseudogene. The CDR3 runs 13 residues. DNA of the CDR3: TGTGCCAGATGGACAGGTCGGAACACTGAAGCTTTCTTT. This sequence encodes CARWTGRNTEAFF.

J is TRBJ2-5 and V is TRBV5-1; 8 bases line up with TRBD2. The trim removed 5 bases at V and 4 bases at J, leaving 7 bases unmatched. CDR3 size: 14 residues. Germline V CDR1 and CDR2: SGHRS, YFSETQ. CDR3 nucleotides: TGCGCCAGCAGTCCGGGGGGGCCCCCAGAGACCCAGTACTTC. This codes for CASSPGGPPETQYF.

V and J are TRBV3-1 (or the pseudogene TRBV3-2) and TRBJ1-4; D is unresolved. In germline, CDR1 is LGHDT, CDR2 YNNKEL (reference sequence). The CDR3 is 14 residues long. The ends were cut back, 2 bases at V and 8 bases at J, with 12 bases in the middle. The CDR3 region has the DNA TGTGCCAGCAGCCAATCTGGGCTTAGAGAAAAACTGTTTTTT. Translating it yields CASSQSGLREKLFF.

J is TRBJ2-1 and V is TRBV20-1, with 7 bases aligning to TRBD2. The CDR3 is 13 amino acids. Germline trimming cut 3 bases from V and 7 bases from J; bases unmatched to any gene: 6. Germline-derived CDR1 and CDR2 are DFQATT and SNEGSKA (reference sequence). CDR3: CSASPWGGNEQFF. The CDR3 coding sequence is TGCAGTGCTAGTCCCTGGGGAGGGAATGAGCAGTTCTTC.

The sample holds a few counts of this clone. The chain combines TRBV10-2 with TRBJ2-2; TRBD2 agrees at 15 bases. With 7 bases clipped from V and 5 bases from J, the junction kept 8 bases outside the gene matches. Germline assignment: CDR1 WSHSY and CDR2 SAAADI. There are 17 residues in the CDR3. For the CDR3, the DNA is TGCGCCAGCACCTGGACTAGCGGGGGGGCGGGGACCGGGGAGCTGTTTTTT. Translation: CASTWTSGGAGTGELFF.

The chain uses TRBV18 and TRBJ2-7; D gene ambiguous. The length of the CDR3 is 12 residues. V lost 2 bases to trimming and J lost 3 bases, with 5 bases between them. The V gene's germline CDR1 is KGHSH and CDR2 LQKENI. In DNA form, the CDR3 reads TGTGCCAGCTCACCAGGCAGCTACGAGCAGTACTTC. Protein sequence: CASSPGSYEQYF.

The chain uses TRBV10-3 and TRBJ2-5; TRBD1 matches 7 bases. The ends lost 6 bases at V and 3 bases at J; junction bases unmatched: 7. Germline CDR1 ENHRY, CDR2 SYGVKD. The CDR3 extends over 14 amino acids. For the CDR3, the DNA is TGTGCCATCAGCCACAGGGGTGGGGAAGAGACCCAGTACTTC. Protein product: CAISHRGGEETQYF.

The chain is built from TRBV19 and TRBJ1-5; D is possibly TRBD1 (6 bases). Germline V gives CDR1 LNHDA, CDR2 SQIVND (reference sequence). V lost 6 bases and J 3 bases, leaving 24 bases between the germline ends. The CDR3 totals 18 residues. CDR3 amino acids: CASRGDTGPGGLNQPQHF. DNA of the CDR3: TGTGCCAGTAGGGGGGATACAGGGCCAGGCGGCCTCAATCAGCCCCAGCATTTT.

The chain links TRBV6-6 to TRBJ2-2; a possible D gene is TRBD2 (6 bases). This CDR3 has 12 amino acids. V was trimmed by 5 bases and J by 7 bases, leaving 8 bases between them. Germline V gives CDR1 MNHNY, CDR2 SVGAGI (reference sequence). The CDR3 reads CASSRTNGELFF. The CDR3 DNA follows: TGTGCCAGCAGTAGGACTAACGGGGAGCTGTTTTTT.

This clone has only a few counts. This rearrangement joins TRBV12-3 or TRBV12-4 to TRBJ1-5, with D unclear. The CDR3 is 12 residues long. Trimming left V 3 bases short and J 8 bases short, with 8 bases between. Written as DNA, the CDR3 is TGTGCCAGCAGTTTTCAACTGGAGCCCCAGCATTTT. Its protein product is CASSFQLEPQHF.

The CDR3 DNA follows: TGTGCCAGTAGTTATGGGACAGGGCAATATCAGCCCCAGCATTTT. Translated: CASSYGTGQYQPQHF. The chain uses TRBV19 and TRBJ1-5; TRBD1 matches at 9 bases. Germline V gives CDR1 LNHDA, CDR2 SQIVND (reference sequence). The CDR3 is 15 amino acids. J gave up 5 bases and V 5 bases, and 7 bases lay outside the gene matches.

V gene TRBV6-5 combines with J gene TRBJ1-1; possibly TRBD1 for D (6 bases). CDR1 and CDR2 from the germline V gene are MNHEY and SVGAGI. V was shortened by 0 bases and J by 4 bases, with 12 bases between the two germline ends. The CDR3 length is 15 residues. The CDR3 nucleotides are TGTGCCAGCAGTTACTCGGGGCAGGGGATCACTGAAGCTTTCTTT. This codes for CASSYSGQGITEAFF.

V gene TRBV5-8 combines with J gene TRBJ1-2; the match to TRBD1 covers 7 bases. Germline CDR1 SGHTS, CDR2 YDEGEE. The J segment lost 6 bases and the V segment lost 0 bases, leaving 5 bases of the junction unmatched. The CDR3 totals 14 residues. CDR3 coding DNA: TGTGCCAGCAGCTTGGCAGACAGGGCGAATGGCTACACCTTC. It is translated as CASSLADRANGYTF.

The V and J genes are TRBV6-5 and TRBJ1-4; 7 bases are a match to TRBD1. CDR1 MNHEY and CDR2 SVGAGI come from the germline V gene. The CDR3 contains 15 residues. The V gene end was trimmed by 5 bases and the J gene end by 4 bases; junction bases not matched to a gene: 7. CDR3 protein: CASSHRDSLNEKLFF. The CDR3 DNA reads as TGTGCCAGCAGTCACCGGGACAGCCTTAATGAAAAACTGTTTTTT.